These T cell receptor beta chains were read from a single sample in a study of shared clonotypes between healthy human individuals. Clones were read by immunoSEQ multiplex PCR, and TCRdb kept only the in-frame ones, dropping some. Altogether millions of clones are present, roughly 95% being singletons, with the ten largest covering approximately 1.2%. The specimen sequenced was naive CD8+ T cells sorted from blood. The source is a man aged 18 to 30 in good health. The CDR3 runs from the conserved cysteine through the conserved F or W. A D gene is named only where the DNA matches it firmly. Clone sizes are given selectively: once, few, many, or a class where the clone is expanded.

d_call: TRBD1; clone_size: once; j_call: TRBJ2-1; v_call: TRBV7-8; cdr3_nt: TGTGCCAGCAGCTTAGCTCTGGACAGGATCAATGAGCAGTTCTTC; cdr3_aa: CASSLALDRINEQFF
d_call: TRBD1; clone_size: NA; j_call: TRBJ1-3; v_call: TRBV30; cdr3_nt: TGTGCCTGGGCCAAGACCCAGGGGGCACAAGGAAACACCATATATTTT; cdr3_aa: CAWAKTQGAQGNTIYF
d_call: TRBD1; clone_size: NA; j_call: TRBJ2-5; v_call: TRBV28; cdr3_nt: TGTGCCAGCAGTTTAACAGGGGGCGATGAGACCCAGTACTTC; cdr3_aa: CASSLTGGDETQYF
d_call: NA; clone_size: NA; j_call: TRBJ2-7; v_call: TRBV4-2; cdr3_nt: TGTGCCAGCAGCCAAGACGGGGCTAGAGACGAGCAGTACTTC; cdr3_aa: CASSQDGARDEQYF
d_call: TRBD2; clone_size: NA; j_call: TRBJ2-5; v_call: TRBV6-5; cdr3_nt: TGTGCCAGCACCAGCGGGGAGCAAGAGACCCAGTACTTC; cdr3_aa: CASTSGEQETQYF
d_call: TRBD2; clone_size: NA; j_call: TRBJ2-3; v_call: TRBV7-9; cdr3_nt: TGTGCCAGCAGCCCGACTAGCGGATACACAGATACGCAGTATTTT; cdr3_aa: CASSPTSGYTDTQYF
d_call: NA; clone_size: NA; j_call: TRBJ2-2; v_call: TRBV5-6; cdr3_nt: TGTGCCAGCAGCTTGGGTCGGTCCGGGGAGCTGTTTTTT; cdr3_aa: CASSLGRSGELFF
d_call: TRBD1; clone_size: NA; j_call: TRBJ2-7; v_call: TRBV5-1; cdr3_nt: TGCGCCAGCAGCTCCAGACAGGGGGGATTCCACGAGCAGTACTTC; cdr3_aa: CASSSRQGGFHEQYF
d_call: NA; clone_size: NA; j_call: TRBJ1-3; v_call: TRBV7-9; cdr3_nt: TGTGCCAGCAGCCTCTTGATCGAGGAGGACACCATATATTTT; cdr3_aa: CASSLLIEEDTIYF
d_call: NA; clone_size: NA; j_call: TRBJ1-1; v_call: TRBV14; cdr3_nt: TGTGCCAGCAGCCAACAGCCCCCTGAAGCTTTCTTT; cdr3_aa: CASSQQPPEAFF
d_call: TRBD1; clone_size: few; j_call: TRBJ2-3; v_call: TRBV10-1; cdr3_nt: TGCGCCAGCAGTGAAGAGACAGGGTATGGGCAGACGCAGTATTTT; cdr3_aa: CASSEETGYGQTQYF
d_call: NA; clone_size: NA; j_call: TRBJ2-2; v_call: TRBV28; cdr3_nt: TGTGCCAGCAGTTACAGGGAAACCGGGGAGCTGTTTTTT; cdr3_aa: CASSYRETGELFF
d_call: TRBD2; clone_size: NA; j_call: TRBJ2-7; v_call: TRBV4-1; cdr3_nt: TGCGCCAGCAGCCAAGTAACTAGCGGGTACGAGCAGTACTTC; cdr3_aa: CASSQVTSGYEQYF
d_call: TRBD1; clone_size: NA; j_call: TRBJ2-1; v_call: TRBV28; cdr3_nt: TGTGCCAGCAGTGAGAATCAGGGGGTCGATGAGCAGTTCTTC; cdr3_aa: CASSENQGVDEQFF
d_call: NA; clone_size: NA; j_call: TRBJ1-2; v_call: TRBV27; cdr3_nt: TGTGCCAGCAGTTTTGGGCAGAACTATGGCTACACCTTC; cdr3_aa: CASSFGQNYGYTF
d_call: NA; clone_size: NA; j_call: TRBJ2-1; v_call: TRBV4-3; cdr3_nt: TGCGCCAGCAGCCAAGATCCAGGGATCCTTTTTAATGAGCAGTTCTTC; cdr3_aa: CASSQDPGILFNEQFF
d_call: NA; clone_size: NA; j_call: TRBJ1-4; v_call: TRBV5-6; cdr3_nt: TGTGCCAGCAGCTTTTGGGGGGGATTTAATGAAAAACTGTTTTTT; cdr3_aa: CASSFWGGFNEKLFF
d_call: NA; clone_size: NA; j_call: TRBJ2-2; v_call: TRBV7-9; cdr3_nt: TGTGCCAGCAGCCATGACTTGAACACCGGGGAGCTGTTTTTT; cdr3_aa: CASSHDLNTGELFF
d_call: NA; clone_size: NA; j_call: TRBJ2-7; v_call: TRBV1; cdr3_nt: TGCACCAGCAGCCAAGACCGCGGGAGGGCCGACGAGCAGTACTTC; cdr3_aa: CTSSQDRGRADEQYF
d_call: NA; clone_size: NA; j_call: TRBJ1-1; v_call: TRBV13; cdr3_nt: TGTGCCAGCAGTTTCGGGAGTAACACTGAAGCTTTCTTT; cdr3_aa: CASSFGSNTEAFF
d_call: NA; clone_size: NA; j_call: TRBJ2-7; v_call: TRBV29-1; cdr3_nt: TGCAGCGTTGAAGAGGACCCGGGCGAGCAGTACTTC; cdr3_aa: CSVEEDPGEQYF
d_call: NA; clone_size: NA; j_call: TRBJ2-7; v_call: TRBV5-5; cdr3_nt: TGTGCCAGCAGCTGGGACGGGGGCGCGGTTTACGAGCAGTACTTC; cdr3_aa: CASSWDGGAVYEQYF
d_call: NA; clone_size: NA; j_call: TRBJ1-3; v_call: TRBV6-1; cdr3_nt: TGTGCCAGCAGTGACCGATCAGCTATCGGAAACACCATATATTTT; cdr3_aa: CASSDRSAIGNTIYF
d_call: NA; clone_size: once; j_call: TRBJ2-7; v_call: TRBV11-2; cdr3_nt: TGTGCCAGCAGCTTCATGGCCGGGCAGCGCGAGCAGTACTTC; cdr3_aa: CASSFMAGQREQYF
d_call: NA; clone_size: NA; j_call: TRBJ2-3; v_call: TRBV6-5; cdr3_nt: TGTGCCACCCGAGACACGTACACAGATACGCAGTATTTT; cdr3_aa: CATRDTYTDTQYF
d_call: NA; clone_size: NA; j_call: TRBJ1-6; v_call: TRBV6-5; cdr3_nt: TGTGCCAGCAGTTACGCACAGGGAGGGCGAACCCTCCACTTT; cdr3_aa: CASSYAQGGRTLHF
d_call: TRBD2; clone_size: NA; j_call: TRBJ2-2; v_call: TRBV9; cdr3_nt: TGTGCCAGCAGCGCGCTGAGGACTAGCGGGACCGGGGAGCTGTTTTTT; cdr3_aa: CASSALRTSGTGELFF
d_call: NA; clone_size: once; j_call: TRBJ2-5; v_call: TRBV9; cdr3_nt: TGTGCCAGCAGCGTAGATGGACTAACTAAAGAGACCCAGTACTTC; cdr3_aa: CASSVDGLTKETQYF
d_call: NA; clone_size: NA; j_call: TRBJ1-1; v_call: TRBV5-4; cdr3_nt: TGTGCCAGCAGCTTTCAGTGGGAGAGCACTGAAGCTTTCTTT; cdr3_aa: CASSFQWESTEAFF
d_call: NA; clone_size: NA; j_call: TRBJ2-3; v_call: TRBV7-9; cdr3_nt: TGTGCCAGCAGCTTAGAGAGGGTCTTCTATTTT; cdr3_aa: CASSLERVFYF
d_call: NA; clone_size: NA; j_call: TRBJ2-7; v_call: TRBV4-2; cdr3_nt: TGTGCCAGCAGCCAACGGGGCGGGGTTGTCTACGAGCAGTACTTC; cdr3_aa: CASSQRGGVVYEQYF
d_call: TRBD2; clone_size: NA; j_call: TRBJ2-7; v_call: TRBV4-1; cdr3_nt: TGCGCCAGCAGCCAGGGACTAGCGAATTACGAGCAGTACTTC; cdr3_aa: CASSQGLANYEQYF
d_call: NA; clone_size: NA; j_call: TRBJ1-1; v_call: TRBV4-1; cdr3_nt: TGCGCCAGCAGCCAAGACCGGGGAACTGAAGCTTTCTTT; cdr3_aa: CASSQDRGTEAFF
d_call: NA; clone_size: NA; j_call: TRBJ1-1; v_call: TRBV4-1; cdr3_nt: TGCGCCAGCAGCCAAGATAAGACTGAAGCTTTCTTT; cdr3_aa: CASSQDKTEAFF
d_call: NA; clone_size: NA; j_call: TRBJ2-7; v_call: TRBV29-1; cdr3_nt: TGCAGCGTTGCTATACAGGGATACGAGCAGTACTTC; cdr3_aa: CSVAIQGYEQYF
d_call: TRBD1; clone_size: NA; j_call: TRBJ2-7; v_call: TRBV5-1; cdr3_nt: TGCGCCAGCAGCTTGGTATCAGGGGGAACGGGCGAGCAGTACTTC; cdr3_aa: CASSLVSGGTGEQYF
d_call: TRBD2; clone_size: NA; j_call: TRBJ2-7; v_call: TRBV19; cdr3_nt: TGTGCCAGTAGTATTGGCGGGGGTAGTTCCTACGAGCAGTACTTC; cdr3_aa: CASSIGGGSSYEQYF